This entry lists 14 T cell receptor beta chains sequenced from one sample in a study of blood T cell repertoires in COVID-19. The data were produced by immunoSEQ multiplex PCR, yet TCRdb's version contains in-frame clones alone and is incomplete. The table lists about 310,000 clones, about nine tenths of them singletons. Sequencing was done on a sample of peripheral blood. The receptors come from a man aged 45-65 years with active or convalescent COVID-19.

The V call is TRBV3-1 (or the pseudogene TRBV3-2), the J call TRBJ1-3; D unclear. The V gene's germline CDR1 is LGHDT and CDR2 YNNKEL (reference sequence). The CDR3 is made up of 15 amino acids. V dropped 1 base and J dropped 0 bases, with 7 bases sitting between them. CDR3 bases: TGTGCCAGCAGCCAAGTAGCCTTCTCTGGAAACACCATATATTTT. Translation gives CASSQVAFSGNTIYF.

V usage is TRBV3-1 (or the pseudogene TRBV3-2) and J usage is TRBJ1-4; no reliable D call. Germline CDR1 reads LGHDT; CDR2 reads YNNKEL (reference sequence). Trimming cost V 4 bases and J 7 bases, with 13 bases left between them. The CDR3 extends over 14 amino acids. The CDR3 nucleotides read TGTGCCAGCAGCCCTTCAAGTCCAGGTGAAAAACTGTTTTTT. Encoded protein: CASSPSSPGEKLFF.

V and J are TRBV15 and TRBJ2-1; TRBD2 agrees at 7 bases. This CDR3 has 15 amino acids. Germline lookup yields CDR1 LNHNV and CDR2 YYDKDF (reference sequence). With 3 bases clipped from V and 4 bases from J, the junction kept 6 bases outside the gene matches. CDR3 protein: CATSSSGERYNEQFF. CDR3 nucleotide sequence: TGTGCCACCAGCAGCAGCGGGGAGAGGTACAATGAGCAGTTCTTC.

This clone was observed a single time. This rearrangement joins TRBV3-1 (or the pseudogene TRBV3-2) to TRBJ2-2, with 11 bases that match TRBD2. This CDR3 is 18 amino acids long. The V segment lost 1 base and the J segment 2 bases; nucleotides outside the gene matches: 6. Germline values: CDR1 LGHDT, CDR2 YNNKEL (reference sequence). CDR3 residues: CASSQVKLAGGNTGELFF. DNA for the CDR3: TGTGCCAGCAGCCAAGTAAAGCTAGCGGGAGGTAACACCGGGGAGCTGTTTTTT.

The gene calls are TRBV4-3 and TRBJ1-5; D is undetermined. The CDR3 has 15 residues. Germline lookup yields CDR1 LGHNA and CDR2 YSLEER. Deletions cut 2 bases from V and 4 bases from J, with 12 bases between. CDR3 in DNA: TGCGCCAGCAGCCAAAAGGCACAGTTAAATCAGCCCCAGCATTTT. As protein: CASSQKAQLNQPQHF.

This clone was observed a single time. This sequence joins TRBV19 and TRBJ1-2; D uncertain. From germline, CDR1 is LNHDA and CDR2 SQIVND (reference sequence). V lost 5 bases and J lost 6, with 10 bases in between. This CDR3 contains 12 residues. The CDR3 DNA reads TGTGCCAGTAGTTCCCGGGGTCATGGCTACACCTTC. Protein product: CASSSRGHGYTF.

This rearrangement joins TRBV24-1 to TRBJ2-3, with 8 bases lining up with TRBD2. Looked up from germline, CDR1 is KGHDR and CDR2 is SFDVKD. This CDR3 is 16 amino acids long. With V trimmed by 3 bases and J by 2 bases, 6 bases remained unmatched. CDR3 sequence: CATSDVVAGNTDTQYF. The CDR3 DNA follows: TGTGCCACCAGTGATGTGGTAGCGGGAAACACAGATACGCAGTATTTT.

V is TRBV5-5 and J is TRBJ2-5; perhaps TRBD2 as D (5 bases). Trimming shortened V by 0 bases and J by 5 bases, and 8 bases separated the two germline ends. The CDR3 consists of 13 residues. CDR1 is SGHKS, CDR2 YYEKEE, per germline (reference sequence). The CDR3 here is CASSLAGFETQYF. The CDR3 coding sequence is TGTGCCAGCAGCTTGGCGGGGTTTGAGACCCAGTACTTC.

The V call is TRBV7-2, the J call TRBJ1-5; weak D call: TRBD1 (5 bases). Germline V CDR1 and CDR2: SGHTA, FQGNSA. This CDR3 region has 15 residues. The V end was cut by 3 bases, the J end by 4 bases, with 13 bases between. CDR3 nucleotide sequence: TGTGCCAGCAGCTTCGGGACCCGGGAGAATCAGCCCCAGCATTTT. It is translated as CASSFGTRENQPQHF.

The table lists this clone with a few counts. The gene calls are TRBV4-3 and TRBJ1-3, with D possibly being TRBD1 (5 bases). This CDR3 is 15 amino acids long. V shed 1 base and J shed 2 bases, with 9 bases lying between them. Per the germline V gene, CDR1 is LGHNA and CDR2 is YSLEER. The CDR3 is CASSQGSTAGNTIYF. The DNA for the CDR3 is TGCGCCAGCAGCCAAGGATCGACAGCTGGAAACACCATATATTTT.

The rearrangement joins TRBV28 to TRBJ1-2; 7 bases map to TRBD1. The CDR3 runs to 14 residues. Germline V CDR1 and CDR2: MDHEN, SYDVKM. J lost 2 bases, V lost 9 bases, and 9 bases had no gene match. CDR3 loop: CASFTAQGNYGYTF. The DNA of the CDR3 is TGTGCCAGTTTTACCGCACAGGGGAACTATGGCTACACCTTC.

This clone occurred a few times. The V and J genes are TRBV12-3 or TRBV12-4 and TRBJ1-2; TRBD1 is a possible D gene (6 bases). CDR3 length: 13 amino acids. The V end lost 7 bases, the J end lost 3 bases, and 12 bases lay between the germline ends. For the CDR3, the DNA is TGTGCCAGCACCAGGACAGCATACTATGGCTACACCTTC. Translated: CASTRTAYYGYTF.

The DNA for the CDR3 is TGTGCCAGCAGCCAAGTGACTAGCTTTAAAGATACGCAGTATTTT. Encoded protein: CASSQVTSFKDTQYF. The chain recombines TRBV3-1 (or the pseudogene TRBV3-2) with TRBJ2-3, with 7 bases identical to TRBD2. The CDR3 contains 15 residues. V gave up 1 base and J gave up 5 bases; unmatched junction bases: 6. CDR1 LGHDT and CDR2 YNNKEL come from the germline V gene (reference sequence).

This clone was observed a handful of times. The chain combines TRBV28 with TRBJ2-1, with 13 bases fitting TRBD2. Germline-derived CDR1 and CDR2 are MDHEN and SYDVKM. The CDR3 has 15 amino acids. Trimming at V came to 6 bases and at J to 8 bases, leaving 7 bases not matched to a gene. CDR3 bases: TGTGCCAGCAGGCCGACTAGCGGGGGGTTGTATGAGCAGTTCTTC. Translated: CASRPTSGGLYEQFF.